Below, 13 T cell receptor beta chains from the same sample are listed, as sequenced in a study of T cells in Graves' hyperthyroidism and ophthalmopathy. From RNA transcripts, TCR beta CDR3 regions were amplified. Using the HTBI primer set, a first-round RT-PCR was run on the TCR CDR3. One entry per CDR3 protein, called by TCRdb with MiXCR from the multiplex PCR reads. The table shows about 840,000 distinct CDR3 sequences, with about 38% occurring only once. The sample was blood. The receptors stem from a man aged 18 to 29 with Graves' hyperthyroidism.

This clonotype has a handful of counts. The chain recombines TRBV19 with TRBJ1-2, with unresolved D. Germline CDR1 LNHDA, CDR2 SQIVND (reference sequence). This CDR3 is 16 amino acids long. V lost 7 bases to trimming and J lost 0 bases, with 18 bases between them. The CDR3 here is CASKYVRRGANYGYTF. The CDR3 DNA reads as TGTGCCAGTAAATACGTTCGCCGAGGCGCTAACTATGGCTACACCTTC.

This clonotype was detected many times. The V and J genes are TRBV29-1 and TRBJ1-1; D unclear. V was cut by 4 bases and J by 1 base, with 1 base left in between. Germline CDR1 SQVTM, CDR2 ANQGSEA. The CDR3 consists of 10 residues. The CDR3 nucleotides read TGCAGCGTTGCGAACACTGAAGCTTTCTTT. Residues: CSVANTEAFF.

At least ten counts were recorded for this clonotype. This CDR3 is CSVENRDRDGYTF. The CDR3 DNA reads as TGCAGCGTTGAGAACCGGGACAGGGACGGCTACACCTTC. The chain employs TRBV29-1 and TRBJ1-2; 9 nucleotides agree with TRBD1. There are 13 residues in the CDR3. CDR1 is SQVTM, CDR2 ANQGSEA, per germline. V shed 3 bases and J 8 bases; nucleotides not matched to a gene: 7.

This clonotype occurred many times. The rearrangement joins TRBV4-3 to TRBJ2-5; D perhaps matches TRBD2 (6 bases). V dropped 3 bases and J dropped 5 bases, with 10 bases sitting between them. This CDR3 region has 13 residues. Per germline, CDR1 LGHNA and CDR2 YSLEER. The CDR3 bases are TGCGCCAGCAGCCAGGGGAGGATGGAGACCCAGTACTTC. Translating gives CASSQGRMETQYF.

The chain couples TRBV7-9 to TRBJ1-5; 11 bases map to TRBD1. The V segment lost 5 bases and the J segment 5 bases; nucleotides outside the gene matches: 5. From germline, CDR1 is SEHNR and CDR2 FQNEAQ (reference sequence). The CDR3 spans 15 residues. In DNA form, the CDR3 reads TGTGCCAGCAGCCGGACAGGGGGCGCGTATCAGCCCCAGCATTTT. This gives the protein CASSRTGGAYQPQHF. Combining the CDR3 with reference TRBV7-9 and TRBJ1-5 gives the whole variable domain DTGVSQNPRHKITKRGQNVTFRCDPISEHNRLYWYRQTLGQGPEFLTYFQNEAQLEKSRLLSDRFSAERPKGSFSTLEIQRTEQGDSAMYLCASSRTGGAYQPQHFGDGTRLSIL.

This rearrangement joins TRBV12-5 to TRBJ2-5; D ambiguous. The CDR3 sequence is 16 residues long. Germline CDR1 LGHNT, CDR2 FRNRAP. The V end was cut by 0 bases, the J end by 1 base, with 12 bases between. The CDR3 sequence is CASGLVGLRIQETQYF. The CDR3 DNA reads as TGTGCTAGTGGTTTGGTAGGGCTTAGAATCCAAGAGACCCAGTACTTC.

The chain recombines TRBV19 with TRBJ2-2; TRBD1 matches at 7 bases. The CDR3 contains 14 residues. Trimming took 7 bases from V and 2 from J; bases not matched to a gene: 4. Per germline, CDR1 LNHDA and CDR2 SQIVND (reference sequence). The CDR3 region has the DNA TGTGCCAGTACTAGGGACAGTAACACCGGGGAGCTGTTTTTT. Translation gives CASTRDSNTGELFF.

This clonotype appeared a few times. This chain connects TRBV5-1 to TRBJ2-7; D may be TRBD2 (6 bases). Trimming took 4 bases from V and 0 from J, leaving 11 bases between them. CDR1 is SGHRS, CDR2 YFSETQ, per germline. CDR3 length: 14 amino acids. DNA of the CDR3: TGCGCCAGCAGCCAAACTAGCTTCTCCTACGAGCAGTACTTC. It specifies CASSQTSFSYEQYF.

This clonotype was observed many times. The chain carries TRBV29-1 and TRBJ2-7; 8 bases agree with TRBD2. V gave up 3 bases and J gave up 2 bases; unmatched junction bases: 6. This CDR3 is built from 14 residues. Germline-derived CDR1 and CDR2 are SQVTM and ANQGSEA. The CDR3 DNA is TGCAGCGTTGAGGGGACTAGGACCCCCTACGAGCAGTACTTC. As protein: CSVEGTRTPYEQYF.

This clonotype has at least ten counts. V gene TRBV7-9 combines with J gene TRBJ1-4; D unclear. The ends were cut back, 5 bases at V and 8 bases at J, with 18 bases in the middle. The V gene's germline CDR1 is SEHNR and CDR2 FQNEAQ (reference sequence). The CDR3 consists of 15 residues. The DNA for the CDR3 is TGTGCCAGCAGCCCCCCAATCGGGGAGGAAGAAAAACTGTTTTTT. This translates into CASSPPIGEEEKLFF.

This clonotype was observed at least ten times. The chain combines TRBV3-1 with TRBJ1-5; unclear D gene. CDR1 is LGHDT and CDR2 is YNNKEL in the germline V gene (reference sequence). The CDR3 covers 16 residues. V was trimmed by 4 bases and J by 0 bases, leaving 13 bases between them. CDR3 bases: TGTGCCAGCAGCCCCCGATCCTCTGGTAGCAATCAGCCCCAGCATTTT. It codes for CASSPRSSGSNQPQHF.

On this clonotype: This could be a read error, since a much larger clone is one nucleotide away. The chain links TRBV19 to TRBJ1-1; a weak D match, TRBD1 (6 bases). Germline CDR1 LNHDA, CDR2 SQIVND (reference sequence). The CDR3 is made up of 15 amino acids. The CDR3 spells CASGMVGGRVTEAFF. In nucleotides, the CDR3 is TGTGCCAGTGGTATGGTGGGGGGGCGCGTGACTGAAGCTTTCTTT. Full variable domain (missing parts from reference TRBV19 and TRBJ1-1): DGGITQSPKYLFRKEGQNVTLSCEQNLNHDAMYWYRQDPGQGLRLIYYSQIVNDFQKGDIAEGYSVSREKKESFPLTVTSAQKNPTAFYLCASGMVGGRVTEAFFGQGTRLTVV.

The V and J genes are TRBV29-1 and TRBJ1-1, with 9 bases aligning to TRBD1. In germline, CDR1 is SQVTM, CDR2 ANQGSEA. This CDR3 spans 13 amino acids. CDR3 protein: CSIVLLDRGEAFF. CDR3 DNA sequence: TGCAGTATCGTCCTTTTGGACAGGGGTGAAGCTTTCTTT. Based on the CDR3 plus reference TRBV29-1 and TRBJ1-1, the full variable domain is SAVISQKPSRDICQRGTSLTIQCQVDSQVTMMFWYRQQPGQSLTLIATANQGSEATYESGFVIDKFPISRPNLTFSTLTVSNMSPEDSSIYLCSIVLLDRGEAFFGQGTRLTVV.